This T cell receptor (beta chain) was identified in a study of T cells after yellow fever vaccination. The CDR3 is 13 residues long. Per the germline V gene, CDR1 is SGHTA and CDR2 is FQGNSA. V was shortened by 4 bases and J by 14 bases, with 15 bases between the two germline ends. One entry per CDR3 protein results from TCRdb running MiXCR on the 5' RACE reads. The table has some 390,000 distinct CDR3 sequences, approximately 19% seen once. This clonotype was picked up many times. Sequenced here: PBMCs, sampled before the yellow fever booster vaccination. This TCR was sampled from a young man who received the YFV17D yellow fever vaccine. The chain joins TRBV7-2 to TRBJ1-6; D not resolved. CDR3 loop: CASSSYREVSLHF. CDR3 nucleotides: TGTGCCAGCAGCTCCTATCGGGAGGTGTCCCTCCACTTT. Based on the CDR3 plus reference TRBV7-2 and TRBJ1-6, the full variable domain is GAGVSQSPSNKVTEKGKDVELRCDPISGHTALYWYRQSLGQGLEFLIYFQGNSAPDKSGLPSDRFSAERTGGSVSTLTIQRTQQEDSAVYLCASSSYREVSLHFGNGTRLTVT.